The T cell receptor beta chain described here comes from a study of control samples from healthy donors and cancer patients. V dropped 5 bases and J dropped 6; count of bases not matched to a gene: 6. The CDR3 covers 13 residues. Per the germline V gene, CDR1 is KGHSH and CDR2 is LQKENI. TCRdb keeps only in-frame clones here, not all; method: immunoSEQ multiplex PCR. Of over 80,000 clones in the sample, more than 75% are singletons; the top ten hold about 2%. The sequenced sample consisted of blood. The gene calls are TRBV18 and TRBJ1-2, with TRBD1 matching 7 bases. The sequence was obtained from a man aged 55 to 69 in good health. The CDR3 is CASSAPTGNGYTF. Written as DNA, the CDR3 is TGTGCCAGCTCAGCCCCGACAGGGAATGGCTACACCTTC.